These T cell receptor beta chains were read from a single sample in a study of blood T cell repertoires in COVID-19. Produced via immunoSEQ multiplex PCR; TCRdb's table is partial and in-frame only. The data contain 300,000 to 350,000 clones, around nine tenths of them singletons. Sequenced material: peripheral blood. These receptors all stem from a woman in her 30s with COVID-19, enrolled during active disease. The CDR3 runs from the conserved cysteine through the conserved F or W. D genes are given only for firm matches. Part of the rows lack a size; the others show once, few, many or a class for expanded clones.

V gene,J gene,D gene,clone size,CDR3 protein,CDR3 DNA
TRBV1,TRBJ2-1,NA,NA,CTSSQPKRERYNEQFF,TGCACCAGCAGCCAACCCAAGCGGGAGAGGTACAATGAGCAGTTCTTC
TRBV5-4,TRBJ2-3,TRBD2,NA,CASSLSGTGGDTQYF,TGTGCCAGCAGCTTGAGCGGGACGGGGGGGGATACGCAGTATTTT
TRBV4-1,TRBJ2-7,TRBD2,NA,CASSHRLAGEGEQYF,TGCGCCAGCAGCCACCGACTAGCGGGAGAGGGCGAGCAGTACTTC
TRBV12-5,TRBJ2-2,TRBD2,NA,CASGFLLAGAGELFF,TGTGCTAGTGGTTTTTTACTAGCGGGAGCCGGGGAGCTGTTTTTT
TRBV5-1,TRBJ2-7,TRBD1,NA,CASSLEVDRVALYEQYF,TGCGCCAGCAGCTTGGAAGTCGACAGGGTAGCCCTCTACGAGCAGTACTTC
TRBV19,TRBJ1-1,NA,NA,CASSIGGGTNTEAFF,TGTGCCAGTAGTATAGGAGGAGGTACCAACACTGAAGCTTTCTTT
TRBV5-4,TRBJ2-2,TRBD1,NA,CASSLGFRDSFTGELFF,TGTGCCAGCAGCTTAGGATTTCGGGACAGTTTTACCGGGGAGCTGTTTTTT
TRBV24-1,TRBJ2-2,TRBD1,NA,CATSDRDREIGELFF,TGTGCCACCAGTGATCGGGACAGGGAGATCGGGGAGCTGTTTTTT
TRBV5-1,TRBJ2-1,NA,once,CASSGADSSYNEQFF,TGCGCCAGCAGCGGAGCGGATAGCTCCTACAATGAGCAGTTCTTC
TRBV9,TRBJ2-7,NA,NA,CASSPGAYEQYF,TGTGCCAGCAGCCCAGGGGCCTACGAGCAGTACTTC
TRBV2,TRBJ2-1,TRBD2,NA,CASGMGGSTYNEQFF,TGTGCCAGCGGGATGGGAGGGAGCACCTACAATGAGCAGTTCTTC
TRBV2,TRBJ1-5,TRBD1,NA,CASSLMGQGDQPQHF,TGTGCCAGCAGCCTGATGGGACAGGGCGATCAGCCCCAGCATTTT
TRBV10-3,TRBJ1-2,NA,NA,CAISESVGGDNYGYTF,TGTGCCATCAGTGAGTCGGTGGGGGGAGACAACTATGGCTACACCTTC
TRBV4-3,TRBJ2-1,NA,few,CASSQVFGYNEQFF,TGCGCCAGCAGCCAAGTTTTCGGCTACAATGAGCAGTTCTTC
TRBV4-1,TRBJ2-5,TRBD2,NA,CASSQGSSGRAQETQYF,TGCGCCAGCAGCCAAGGATCTAGCGGGAGGGCCCAGGAGACCCAGTACTTC
TRBV30,TRBJ1-5,NA,NA,CAWSEGAYSNQPQHF,TGTGCCTGGAGTGAAGGAGCCTATAGCAATCAGCCCCAGCATTTT
TRBV7-5,TRBJ2-7,NA,NA,CVRSLGQGQGYEQYF,TGTGTCAGAAGCTTAGGGCAGGGGCAAGGCTACGAGCAGTACTTC
TRBV7-8,TRBJ1-4,NA,NA,CASSLSTTNEKLFF,TGTGCCAGCAGCTTATCTACAACTAATGAAAAACTGTTTTTT
TRBV6-5,TRBJ2-5,TRBD1,once,CASTDRGETQYF,TGTGCCAGCACGGACAGGGGAGAGACCCAGTACTTC
TRBV29-1,TRBJ2-1,TRBD1,NA,CSVVGQRLNEQFF,TGCAGCGTTGTGGGACAGCGACTAAATGAGCAGTTCTTC
TRBV4-3,TRBJ1-2,NA,NA,CASSQDRWTSYGYTF,TGCGCCAGCAGCCAAGATCGATGGACATCTTATGGCTACACCTTC
TRBV24-1,TRBJ2-5,NA,NA,CATSASTGTETQYF,TGTGCCACCAGTGCATCCACAGGGACGGAGACCCAGTACTTC
TRBV4-2,TRBJ1-2,NA,NA,CASSPAGVVNYGYTF,TGTGCCAGCAGCCCGGCGGGGGTGGTTAACTATGGCTACACCTTC
TRBV15,TRBJ1-5,TRBD1,NA,CATSPGTGGYWPQHF,TGTGCCACCAGCCCTGGGACAGGCGGGTATTGGCCCCAGCATTTT
TRBV29-1,TRBJ2-5,TRBD1,NA,CSVGKTGGFETQYF,TGCAGCGTTGGAAAGACAGGGGGCTTCGAGACCCAGTACTTC
TRBV7-2,TRBJ2-5,NA,NA,CASSLALRGQTQYF,TGTGCCAGCAGCTTAGCGCTCAGGGGACAGACCCAGTACTTC
TRBV7-8,TRBJ2-7,NA,NA,CASSLGSGVVDEQYF,TGTGCCAGCAGCTTAGGGTCGGGAGTTGTGGACGAGCAGTACTTC
TRBV4-1,TRBJ2-4,TRBD1,NA,CASSQAPGQQLAKNIQYF,TGCGCCAGCAGCCAGGCACCGGGACAGCAACTAGCCAAAAACATTCAGTACTTC
TRBV10-3,TRBJ2-1,NA,NA,CAIRDMGPSYNEQFF,TGTGCCATCAGGGACATGGGTCCCTCCTACAATGAGCAGTTCTTC
TRBV13,TRBJ2-7,NA,NA,CASSNSNEQYF,TGTGCCAGCAGTAATAGCAACGAGCAGTACTTC
TRBV5-6,TRBJ1-1,NA,NA,CASSLESEDTEAFF,TGTGCCAGCAGCTTGGAGTCGGAGGACACTGAAGCTTTCTTT
TRBV5-1,TRBJ2-7,TRBD2,NA,CASSLGLLTSGGVYEQYF,TGCGCCAGCAGCTTGGGGTTACTAACTAGCGGGGGCGTCTACGAGCAGTACTTC
TRBV7-3,TRBJ1-4,NA,NA,CASSLNGGTNEKLFF,TGTGCCAGCAGCTTAAATGGCGGAACTAATGAAAAACTGTTTTTT
TRBV27,TRBJ2-1,TRBD2,NA,CASMVLAGGPSNEQFF,TGTGCCAGCATGGTTCTAGCGGGAGGGCCGAGCAATGAGCAGTTCTTC
TRBV4-2,TRBJ1-3,NA,NA,CASSPQRQQNTIYF,TGTGCCAGCAGCCCCCAGCGGCAGCAAAACACCATATATTTT
TRBV6-5,TRBJ2-2,NA,NA,CASRSTGELFF,TGTGCCAGCCGTAGCACCGGGGAGCTGTTTTTT
TRBV3-1/TRBV3-2,TRBJ2-5,NA,NA,CASSQDFREETQYF,TGTGCCAGCAGCCAAGATTTTAGAGAAGAGACCCAGTACTTC
TRBV28,TRBJ2-7,NA,NA,CASRDPGYSLYEQYF,TGTGCCAGCAGAGATCCAGGGTACTCTCTCTACGAGCAGTACTTC
TRBV6-5,TRBJ1-5,TRBD1,NA,CASRDRARSNQPQHF,TGTGCCAGCAGGGACAGGGCCCGAAGCAATCAGCCCCAGCATTTT
TRBV7-2,TRBJ1-5,TRBD1,few,CASSLWTGDQPQHF,TGTGCCAGCAGCTTATGGACAGGAGATCAGCCCCAGCATTTT
TRBV28,TRBJ1-2,NA,NA,CASSLVQNYGYTF,TGTGCCAGCAGTTTAGTACAGAACTATGGCTACACCTTC
TRBV19,TRBJ1-2,TRBD1,NA,CATSGGRGYTF,TGTGCCACGTCAGGGGGCCGTGGCTACACCTTC
TRBV7-7,TRBJ2-2,TRBD2,NA,CASSATSGRAAGELFF,TGTGCTAGCAGCGCGACTAGCGGGAGGGCCGCCGGGGAGCTGTTTTTT
TRBV7-9,TRBJ2-7,TRBD1,once,CASSLTGDNEQYF,TGTGCCAGCAGCCTAACAGGGGACAACGAGCAGTACTTC
TRBV29-1,TRBJ1-1,NA,NA,CSVRWGENTEAFF,TGCAGCGTTAGATGGGGGGAGAACACTGAAGCTTTCTTT
TRBV6-5,TRBJ2-7,TRBD1,NA,CASRETGEQYF,TGTGCCAGCAGGGAGACAGGGGAGCAGTACTTC
TRBV28,TRBJ1-2,NA,few,CASSLQASGYTF,TGTGCCAGCAGTTTACAGGCTTCTGGCTACACCTTC
TRBV5-4,TRBJ2-7,NA,NA,CASSPRSGAEQYF,TGTGCCAGCAGCCCCCGGTCCGGAGCCGAGCAGTACTTC
TRBV30,TRBJ2-7,NA,NA,CAWSHGQGLDEQYF,TGTGCCTGGAGCCATGGGCAGGGGCTCGACGAGCAGTACTTC
TRBV9,TRBJ2-7,TRBD2,NA,CAPPEISGSYEQYF,TGTGCCCCCCCCGAGATTAGCGGGAGCTACGAGCAGTACTTC
TRBV15,TRBJ1-5,TRBD1,NA,CATSRDRVNQPQHF,TGTGCCACCAGCAGGGACAGGGTTAATCAGCCCCAGCATTTT
TRBV18,TRBJ2-7,TRBD1,NA,CASSPLDRGYEQYF,TGTGCCAGCTCACCCCTGGACAGGGGTTACGAGCAGTACTTC
TRBV24-1,TRBJ1-1,TRBD1,NA,CATSGRGLSTEAFF,TGTGCCACCAGTGGCAGGGGGCTCAGCACTGAAGCTTTCTTT
TRBV27,TRBJ1-5,NA,few,CASSLLAGSNQPQHF,TGTGCCAGCAGTTTGCTGGCAGGGAGCAATCAGCCCCAGCATTTT
TRBV9,TRBJ1-3,NA,once,CASSVDRFSGNTIYF,TGTGCCAGCAGCGTCGACAGGTTCTCTGGAAACACCATATATTTT
TRBV19,TRBJ1-1,TRBD1,NA,CASSMDRGGKAFF,TGTGCCAGTAGTATGGACAGGGGGGGTAAAGCTTTCTTT
TRBV7-8,TRBJ1-3,NA,NA,CASGGSGGNTIYF,TGTGCCAGCGGCGGTTCGGGGGGAAACACCATATATTTT
TRBV5-6,TRBJ1-6,NA,NA,CASTSGSWDSPLHF,TGTGCCAGCACCTCGGGATCGTGGGATTCACCCCTCCACTTT
TRBV24-1,TRBJ1-5,NA,NA,CATSDPGQYNQPQHF,TGTGCCACCAGTGATCCCGGACAGTACAATCAGCCCCAGCATTTT